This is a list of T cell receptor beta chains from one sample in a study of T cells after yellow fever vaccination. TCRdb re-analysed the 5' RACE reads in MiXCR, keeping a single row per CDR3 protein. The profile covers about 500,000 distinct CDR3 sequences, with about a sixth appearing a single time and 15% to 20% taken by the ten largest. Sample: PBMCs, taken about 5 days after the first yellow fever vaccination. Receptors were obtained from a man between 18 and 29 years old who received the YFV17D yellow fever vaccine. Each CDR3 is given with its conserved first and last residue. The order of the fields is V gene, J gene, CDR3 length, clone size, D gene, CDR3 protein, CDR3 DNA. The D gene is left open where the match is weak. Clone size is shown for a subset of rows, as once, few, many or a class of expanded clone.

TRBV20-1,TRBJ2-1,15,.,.,CSARSTRISYNEQFF,TGCAGTGCTAGGTCGACGAGGATTTCTTACAATGAGCAGTTCTTC
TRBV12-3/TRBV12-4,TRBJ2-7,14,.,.,CASSPYRVSYEQYF,TGTGCCAGCAGCCCCTATAGGGTCTCCTACGAGCAGTACTTC
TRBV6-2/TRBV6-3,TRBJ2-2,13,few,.,CASSYPRVGELFF,TGTGCCAGCAGCTACCCCCGGGTCGGGGAGCTGTTTTTT
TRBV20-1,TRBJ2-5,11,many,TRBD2,CSAAGTTDQYF,TGCAGTGCTGCCGGGACTACAGACCAGTACTTC
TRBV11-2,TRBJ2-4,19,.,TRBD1,CASSRRGTGDLPTKNIQYF,TGTGCCAGCAGTCGGCGGGGGACAGGGGATTTGCCGACCAAAAACATTCAGTACTTC
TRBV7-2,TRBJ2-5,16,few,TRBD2,CASSYRGGAGVETQYF,TGTGCCAGCAGCTACCGCGGGGGGGCCGGTGTAGAGACCCAGTACTTC
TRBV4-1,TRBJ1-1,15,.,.,CASSQVDGENTEAFF,TGCGCCAGCAGCCAAGTAGACGGCGAGAACACTGAAGCTTTCTTT
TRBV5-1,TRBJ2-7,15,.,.,CASSLTGWTSYEQYF,TGCGCCAGCAGCTTGACAGGCTGGACCTCCTACGAGCAGTACTTC
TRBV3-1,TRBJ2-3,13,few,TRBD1,CASSQDTGQGQYF,TGTGCCAGCAGCCAAGATACGGGACAGGGGCAGTATTTT
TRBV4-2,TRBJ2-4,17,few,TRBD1,CASSQDRVDRGGNIQYF,TGTGCCAGCAGCCAAGATAGAGTGGACAGGGGAGGAAACATTCAGTACTTC
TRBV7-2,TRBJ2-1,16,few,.,CASIPRGRPGVHEQFF,TGTGCCAGCATCCCCCGAGGGAGACCAGGCGTACATGAGCAGTTCTTC
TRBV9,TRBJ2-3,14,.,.,CASTALPYTDTQYF,TGTGCCAGCACCGCTCTGCCCTACACAGATACGCAGTATTTT
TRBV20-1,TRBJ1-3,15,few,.,CSANSGAGLGNTIYF,TGCAGTGCTAACTCCGGAGCAGGGTTAGGAAACACCATATATTTT
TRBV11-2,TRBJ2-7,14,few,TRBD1,CASSPPGTGGKQYF,TGTGCCAGCAGCCCCCCCGGGACAGGGGGTAAGCAGTACTTC
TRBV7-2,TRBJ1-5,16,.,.,CASSPPPRSRNQPQHF,TGTGCCAGCAGCCCCCCTCCTCGGTCGAGAAATCAGCCCCAGCATTTT
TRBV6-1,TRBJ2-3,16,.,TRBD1,CASSEIKVQGGDTQYF,TGTGCCAGCAGTGAAATCAAAGTACAGGGGGGAGATACGCAGTATTTT
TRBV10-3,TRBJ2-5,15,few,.,CAISESGTLMETQYF,TGTGCCATCAGTGAGTCGGGGACTCTAATGGAGACCCAGTACTTC
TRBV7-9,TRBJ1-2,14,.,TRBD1,CASSLQDRVRGYTF,TGTGCCAGCAGCTTACAGGACAGGGTTCGGGGCTACACCTTC
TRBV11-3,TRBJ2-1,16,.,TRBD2,CASSSGLAGGRIEQFF,TGTGCCAGCAGCTCTGGACTAGCGGGGGGGCGAATTGAGCAGTTCTTC
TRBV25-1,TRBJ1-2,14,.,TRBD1,CASSAQGAVYGYTF,TGTGCCAGCAGTGCACAGGGGGCGGTCTATGGCTACACCTTC
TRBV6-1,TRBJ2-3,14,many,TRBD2,CASSVAGGQDTQYF,TGTGCCAGCAGCGTAGCGGGGGGGCAGGATACGCAGTATTTT
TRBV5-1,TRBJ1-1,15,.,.,CASSLAVTMNTEAFF,TGCGCCAGCAGCTTGGCTGTTACAATGAACACTGAAGCTTTCTTT
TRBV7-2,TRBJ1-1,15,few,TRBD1,CASSLTDRGNTEAFF,TGTGCCAGCAGCTTAACCGACAGGGGGAACACTGAAGCTTTCTTT
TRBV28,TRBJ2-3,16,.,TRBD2,CASSPPSSGGTDTQYF,TGTGCCAGCAGTCCACCATCTAGCGGGGGAACAGATACGCAGTATTTT
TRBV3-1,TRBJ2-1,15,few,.,CASSQGGRPNNEQFF,TGTGCCAGCAGCCAAGGGGGACGCCCAAACAATGAGCAGTTCTTC
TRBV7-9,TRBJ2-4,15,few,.,CASSLGVLAKNIQYF,TGTGCCAGCAGCTTAGGGGTGTTGGCCAAAAACATTCAGTACTTC
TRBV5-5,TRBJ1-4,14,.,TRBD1,CASSQGQANEKLFF,TGTGCCAGCAGCCAGGGACAGGCAAATGAAAAACTGTTTTTT
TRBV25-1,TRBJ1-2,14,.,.,CASSEFLEADGYTF,TGTGCCAGCAGTGAATTTCTCGAGGCCGATGGCTACACCTTC
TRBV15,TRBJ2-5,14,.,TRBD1,CATKETGYQETQYF,TGTGCCACCAAGGAGACAGGGTACCAAGAGACCCAGTACTTC
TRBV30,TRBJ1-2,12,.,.,CAWSVQNYGYTF,TGTGCCTGGAGTGTACAAAACTATGGCTACACCTTC
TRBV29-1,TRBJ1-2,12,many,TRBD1,CSALTGGYGYTF,TGCAGCGCCCTGACAGGGGGCTATGGCTACACCTTC
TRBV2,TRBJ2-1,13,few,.,CASLPVDVDEQFF,TGTGCCAGCCTCCCCGTGGATGTGGATGAGCAGTTCTTC
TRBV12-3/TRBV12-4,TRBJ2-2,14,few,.,CASRRLAATGELFF,TGTGCCAGCAGACGCTTAGCGGCCACCGGGGAGCTGTTTTTT
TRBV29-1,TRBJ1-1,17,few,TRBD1,CSVEGDRDRVKNTEAFF,TGCAGCGTTGAAGGGGACCGGGACAGGGTGAAGAACACTGAAGCTTTCTTT
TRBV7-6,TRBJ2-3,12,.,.,CASSPDWQEQYF,TGTGCCAGCAGCCCCGATTGGCAAGAGCAGTATTTT
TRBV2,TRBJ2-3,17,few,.,CASSLWPVGDDADTQYF,TGTGCCAGCAGCCTGTGGCCAGTAGGGGACGACGCAGATACGCAGTATTTT
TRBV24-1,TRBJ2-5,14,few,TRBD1,CATSGSGQQETQYF,TGTGCCACCAGTGGCTCGGGACAGCAAGAGACCCAGTACTTC
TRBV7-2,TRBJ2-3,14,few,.,CASTSLGRTYTQYF,TGTGCCAGCACCTCTCTGGGACGCACATATACGCAGTATTTT
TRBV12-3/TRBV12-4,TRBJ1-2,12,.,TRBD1,CASSPGQGANTF,TGTGCCAGCAGTCCGGGACAGGGGGCCAATACCTTC
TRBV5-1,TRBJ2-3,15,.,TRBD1,CASTDRGRSTDTQYF,TGCGCCAGCACCGACAGGGGGCGAAGCACAGATACGCAGTATTTT
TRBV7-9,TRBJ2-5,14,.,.,CASSLWSSVETQYF,TGTGCCAGCAGCTTATGGTCGTCCGTGGAGACCCAGTACTTC
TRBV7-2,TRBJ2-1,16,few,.,CASSPLGGHVYNEQFF,TGTGCCAGCAGCCCGCTGGGGGGGCATGTCTACAATGAGCAGTTCTTC
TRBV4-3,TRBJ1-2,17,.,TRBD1,CASSQDWGDRGAYGYTF,TGCGCCAGCAGCCAAGATTGGGGGGACAGGGGGGCATATGGCTACACCTTC
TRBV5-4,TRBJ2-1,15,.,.,CASSFSLRPTDEQFF,TGTGCCAGCAGCTTCTCCCTTCGACCGACGGATGAGCAGTTCTTC
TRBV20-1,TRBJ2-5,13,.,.,CSADTGFQETQYF,TGCAGTGCTGATACAGGGTTCCAAGAGACCCAGTACTTC
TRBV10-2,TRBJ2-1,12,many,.,CASSAGYVEQFF,TGCGCCAGCAGTGCTGGTTATGTTGAGCAGTTCTTC
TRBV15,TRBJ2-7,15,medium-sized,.,CATSRDSLTSYEQYF,TGTGCCACCAGCAGGGACTCCCTGACCTCCTACGAGCAGTACTTC
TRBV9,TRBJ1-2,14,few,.,CASSPAEGNYGYTF,TGTGCCAGCAGCCCTGCCGAGGGCAACTATGGCTACACCTTC
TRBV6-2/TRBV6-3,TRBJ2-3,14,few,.,CASIYHGCTDTQYF,TGTGCCAGCATTTACCATGGGTGCACAGATACGCAGTATTTT
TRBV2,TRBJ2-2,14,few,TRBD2,CASSSAGGQRELFF,TGTGCCAGCTCCTCAGCGGGGGGGCAAAGGGAGCTGTTTTTT
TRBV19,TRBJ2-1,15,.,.,CASSPVGGIYNEQFF,TGTGCCAGTAGTCCAGTCGGAGGCATCTACAATGAGCAGTTCTTC
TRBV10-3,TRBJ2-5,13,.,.,CAISRTAQETQYF,TGTGCCATCAGCAGGACAGCCCAAGAGACCCAGTACTTC
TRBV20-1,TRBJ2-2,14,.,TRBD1,CSAPGQLFTGELFF,TGCAGTGCGCCGGGACAGTTGTTCACCGGGGAGCTGTTTTTT
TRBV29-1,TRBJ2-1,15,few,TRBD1,CSVEGGQGIYNEQFF,TGCAGCGTTGAAGGAGGACAGGGGATTTACAATGAGCAGTTCTTC
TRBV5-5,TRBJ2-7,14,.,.,CASSLTAFIYEQYF,TGTGCCAGCAGCTTGACAGCCTTTATCTACGAGCAGTACTTC
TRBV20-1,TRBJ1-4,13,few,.,CSASQPVIEKLFF,TGCAGTGCCTCACAGCCCGTAATTGAAAAACTGTTTTTT
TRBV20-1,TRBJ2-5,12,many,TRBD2,CSAVAGQETQYF,TGCAGTGCGGTAGCGGGTCAAGAGACCCAGTACTTC
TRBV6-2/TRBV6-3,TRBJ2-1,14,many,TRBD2,CASRRAGGSHEQFF,TGTGCCAGCAGACGAGCGGGGGGTAGCCATGAGCAGTTCTTC
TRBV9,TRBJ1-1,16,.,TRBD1,CASSPRQGVGNTEAFF,TGTGCCAGCAGCCCGAGACAGGGGGTAGGTAACACTGAAGCTTTCTTT
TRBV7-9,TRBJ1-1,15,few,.,CASSLIEGPVTEAFF,TGTGCCAGCAGCTTGATTGAGGGCCCGGTGACTGAAGCTTTCTTT